This passage covers 10 T cell receptor beta chains from one sample sequenced in a study of cytomegalovirus exposure and HLA in healthy donors. Primers for the PCR totalled 60 Vbeta and 13 Jbeta. The repertoire was sequenced with immunoSEQ multiplex PCR; TCRdb's copy has only in-frame clones and lacks some. The data hold about 180,000 clones, with less than 80% observed a single time. Sequencing input: PBMCs. The receptors stem from a man younger than 30 in good health and CMV-seronegative.

The V call is TRBV28, the J call TRBJ2-2; D remains unclear. The CDR3 sequence is 13 residues long. Per the germline V gene, CDR1 is MDHEN and CDR2 is SYDVKM. Between the trimmed V and J ends, which lost 4 bases and 5 bases, there was a span of 8 bases. CDR3 amino acids: CASSSAVTGELFF. CDR3 in DNA: TGTGCCAGCAGTTCCGCGGTAACCGGGGAGCTGTTTTTT.

This chain uses TRBV6-4 with TRBJ1-2, with TRBD1 identical over 9 bases. CDR3 length: 18 amino acids. V lost 6 bases, J lost 4 bases, and 18 bases stayed unmatched. From germline, CDR1 is MRHNA and CDR2 SNTAGT. CDR3 sequence reads: CASRPTSGQGAPSYGYTF. CDR3 nucleotides: TGTGCCAGCAGACCCACCTCGGGACAGGGAGCGCCCAGCTATGGCTACACCTTC.

DNA of the CDR3: TGTGCTAGTGGTTTGTTTAGTTCAGGACAGCACCATGGCTACACCTTC. Residues: CASGLFSSGQHHGYTF. The chain employs TRBV12-5 and TRBJ1-2, with D possibly matching TRBD1 (6 bases). This CDR3 is 16 amino acids long. Germline V gene sequence: CDR1 LGHNT, CDR2 FRNRAP. V was trimmed by 2 bases and J by 6 bases, leaving 19 bases between them.

This chain links TRBV19 with TRBJ1-6; TRBD1 aligns across 7 bases. This CDR3 has 17 amino acids. Per germline, CDR1 LNHDA and CDR2 SQIVND (reference sequence). Trimming at V came to 1 base and at J to 2 bases, leaving 5 bases not matched to a gene. The CDR3 DNA reads TGTGCCAGTAGTATAGGGGGGACAGCAGCCTATAATTCACCCCTCCACTTT. This gives the protein CASSIGGTAAYNSPLHF. The full variable domain, completed using reference TRBV19 and TRBJ1-6, is DGGITQSPKYLFRKEGQNVTLSCEQNLNHDAMYWYRQDPGQGLRLIYYSQIVNDFQKGDIAEGYSVSREKKESFPLTVTSAQKNPTAFYLCASSIGGTAAYNSPLHFGNGTRLTVT.

This clone occurred once. V and J are TRBV12-5 and TRBJ1-3; D is ambiguous. The V and J ends lost 8 bases and 3 bases respectively, with 8 bases between them. CDR1 is LGHNT and CDR2 is FRNRAP in the germline V gene. There are 12 residues in the CDR3. CDR3 coding DNA: TGTGCTAGTAGCGGGAGTGGAAACACCATATATTTT. Protein product: CASSGSGNTIYF.

The chain employs TRBV27 and TRBJ2-2, with D hard to call. Per germline, CDR1 MNHEY and CDR2 SMNVEV (reference sequence). The CDR3 covers 13 residues. Deletions cut 5 bases from V and 2 bases from J, with 6 bases between. The CDR3 DNA sequence: TGTGCCAGCAGTCATCAAAACACCGGGGAGCTGTTTTTT. This codes for CASSHQNTGELFF.

V and J are TRBV6-1 and TRBJ2-5, with D maybe TRBD2 (5 bases). The CDR3 runs 14 residues. CDR1 and CDR2 from the germline V gene are MNHNS and SASEGT. Trimming stripped 5 bases from V and 3 bases from J, with 13 bases between. The CDR3 region is CASSLGMAEETQYF. The CDR3 DNA reads TGTGCCAGCAGTCTCGGGATGGCCGAAGAGACCCAGTACTTC.

The chain couples TRBV10-3 to TRBJ2-7; D gene unclear. CDR1 and CDR2 (germline): ENHRY, SYGVKD. Trimming pared 4 bases from V and 4 bases from J, leaving 23 bases between. The CDR3 extends over 17 amino acids. CDR3 region: CAISGQNSRVPHYEQYF. In DNA, the CDR3 is TGTGCCATCAGTGGTCAAAATAGCCGGGTACCACATTACGAGCAGTACTTC.

The chain combines TRBV19 with TRBJ1-3, with 8 nucleotides matching TRBD1. The J segment lost 0 bases and the V segment lost 6 bases, leaving 10 bases of the junction unmatched. The CDR3 is made up of 17 amino acids. From germline, CDR1 is LNHDA and CDR2 SQIVND (reference sequence). The CDR3 loop reads CASSPRDRIYSGNTIYF. CDR3 nucleotide sequence: TGTGCCAGTAGCCCCCGGGACAGGATTTACTCTGGAAACACCATATATTTT. The complete variable domain, with remaining parts taken from reference TRBV19 and TRBJ1-3, reads DGGITQSPKYLFRKEGQNVTLSCEQNLNHDAMYWYRQDPGQGLRLIYYSQIVNDFQKGDIAEGYSVSREKKESFPLTVTSAQKNPTAFYLCASSPRDRIYSGNTIYFGEGSWLTVV.

The V gene is TRBV5-4, the J gene TRBJ2-7; TRBD2 agrees at 8 bases. With V trimmed by 3 bases and J by 2 bases, 7 bases remained unmatched. The CDR3 is 15 amino acids. Germline CDR1 SGHNT, CDR2 YYREEE (reference sequence). CDR3 sequence (DNA): TGTGCCAGCAGCTCCCAGCGGGGGTTCCCCTACGAGCAGTACTTC. Its translation: CASSSQRGFPYEQYF.